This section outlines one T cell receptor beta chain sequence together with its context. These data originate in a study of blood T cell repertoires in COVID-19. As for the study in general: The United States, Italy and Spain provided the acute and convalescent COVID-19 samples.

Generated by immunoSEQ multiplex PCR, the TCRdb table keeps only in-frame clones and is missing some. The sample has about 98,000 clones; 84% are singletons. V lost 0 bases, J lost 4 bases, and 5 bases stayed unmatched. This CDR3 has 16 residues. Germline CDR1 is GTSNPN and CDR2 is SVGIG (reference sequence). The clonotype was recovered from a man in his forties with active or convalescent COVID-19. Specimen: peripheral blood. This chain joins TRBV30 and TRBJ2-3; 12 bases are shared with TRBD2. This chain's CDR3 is CAWSVGLAGGADTQYF. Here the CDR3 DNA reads TGTGCCTGGAGTGTAGGTCTAGCGGGGGGGGCAGATACGCAGTATTTT. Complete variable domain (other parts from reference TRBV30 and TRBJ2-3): SQTIHQWPATLVQPVGSPLSLECTVEGTSNPNLYWYRQAAGRGLQLLFYSVGIGQISSEVPQNLSASRPQDRQFILSSKKLLLSDSGFYLCAWSVGLAGGADTQYFGPGTRLTVL.